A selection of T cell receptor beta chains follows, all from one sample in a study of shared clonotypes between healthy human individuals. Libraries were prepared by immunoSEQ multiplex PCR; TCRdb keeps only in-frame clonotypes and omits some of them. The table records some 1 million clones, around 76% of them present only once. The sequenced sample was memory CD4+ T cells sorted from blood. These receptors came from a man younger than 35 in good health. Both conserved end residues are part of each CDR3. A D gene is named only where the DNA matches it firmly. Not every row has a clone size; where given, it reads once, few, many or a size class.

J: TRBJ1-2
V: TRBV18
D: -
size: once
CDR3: CASSHSDRNSYGYTF
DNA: TGTGCCAGCTCCCACTCGGATAGAAACAGTTATGGCTACACCTTC

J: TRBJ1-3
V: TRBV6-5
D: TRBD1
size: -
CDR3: CASSYSKRGPGNTIYF
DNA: TGTGCCAGCAGTTACTCGAAAAGGGGGCCTGGAAACACCATATATTTT

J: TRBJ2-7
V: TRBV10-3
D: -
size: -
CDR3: CAISPSNEQYF
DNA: TGTGCCATCAGCCCATCTAACGAGCAGTACTTC

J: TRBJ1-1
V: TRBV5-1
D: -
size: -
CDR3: CASSFDKNTEAFF
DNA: TGCGCCAGCAGCTTCGACAAAAACACTGAAGCTTTCTTT

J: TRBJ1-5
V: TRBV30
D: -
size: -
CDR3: CAWSGGASDGNQPQHF
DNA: TGTGCCTGGAGTGGAGGGGCTTCGGACGGCAATCAGCCCCAGCATTTT

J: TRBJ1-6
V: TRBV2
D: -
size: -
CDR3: CASSPRDPSYNSPLHF
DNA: TGTGCCAGCAGTCCACGGGACCCCTCCTATAATTCACCCCTCCACTTT

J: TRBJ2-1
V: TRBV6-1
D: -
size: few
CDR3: CASSNAGEQFF
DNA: TGTGCCAGCAGTAACGCTGGTGAGCAGTTCTTC

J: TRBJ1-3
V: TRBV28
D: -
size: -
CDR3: CASSLSAGFSSGNTIYF
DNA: TGTGCCAGCAGTTTATCGGCAGGCTTCAGCTCTGGAAACACCATATATTTT

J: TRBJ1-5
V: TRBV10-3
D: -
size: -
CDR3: CATRQSSNQPQHF
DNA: TGTGCCACAAGACAGTCTAGCAATCAGCCCCAGCATTTT

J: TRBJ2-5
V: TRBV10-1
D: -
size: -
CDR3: CASSESAAQETQYF
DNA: TGCGCCAGCAGTGAGTCGGCAGCGCAAGAGACCCAGTACTTC

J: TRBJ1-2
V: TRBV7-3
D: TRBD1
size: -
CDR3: CASSSGQGNYGYTF
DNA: TGTGCCAGCAGCTCCGGACAGGGAAACTATGGCTACACCTTC

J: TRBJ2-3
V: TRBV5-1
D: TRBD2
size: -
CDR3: CASSLIAGGGTDTQYF
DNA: TGCGCCAGCAGCTTAATAGCGGGAGGTGGAACAGATACGCAGTATTTT

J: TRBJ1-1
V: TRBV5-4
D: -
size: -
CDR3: CASSLTAMNTEAFF
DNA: TGTGCCAGCAGCTTGACGGCAATGAACACTGAAGCTTTCTTT

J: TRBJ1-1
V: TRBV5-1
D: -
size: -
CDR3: CASSLGGSGTEAFF
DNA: TGCGCCAGCAGCTTGGGGGGATCTGGCACTGAAGCTTTCTTT

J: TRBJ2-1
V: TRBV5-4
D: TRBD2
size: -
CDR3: CASSNPGGEAYNEQFF
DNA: TGTGCCAGCAGCAACCCGGGAGGCGAGGCCTACAATGAGCAGTTCTTC

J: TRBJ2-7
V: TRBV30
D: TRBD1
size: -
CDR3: CAWSLKDGQGLYEQYF
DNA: TGTGCCTGGAGTTTGAAAGACGGACAGGGCCTCTACGAGCAGTACTTC

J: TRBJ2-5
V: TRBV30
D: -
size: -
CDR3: CAWSGFQTQYF
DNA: TGTGCCTGGAGTGGATTCCAGACCCAGTACTTC

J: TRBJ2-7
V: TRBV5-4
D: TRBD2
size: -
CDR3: CASSIAGGRMYEQYF
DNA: TGTGCCAGCAGCATAGCGGGGGGGCGGATGTACGAGCAGTACTTC

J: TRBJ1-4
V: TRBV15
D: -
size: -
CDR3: CATSRDMGEKLFF
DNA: TGTGCCACCAGCAGAGATATGGGAGAAAAACTGTTTTTT

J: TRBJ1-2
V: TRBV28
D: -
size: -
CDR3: CASSPPNYGYTF
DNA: TGTGCCAGCAGCCCCCCGAACTATGGCTACACCTTC

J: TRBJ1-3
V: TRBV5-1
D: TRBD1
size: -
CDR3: CASSSGQDFGPGNTIYF
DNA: TGCGCCAGCAGCTCCGGACAGGATTTTGGACCTGGAAACACCATATATTTT

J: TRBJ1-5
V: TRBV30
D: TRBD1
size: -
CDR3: CAYIPGQGAFGNQPQHF
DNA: TGTGCCTATATACCGGGACAGGGGGCGTTCGGCAATCAGCCCCAGCATTTT

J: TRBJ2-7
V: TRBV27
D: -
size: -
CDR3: CASSLILGGGRAVF
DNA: TGTGCCAGCAGTCTCATTTTAGGAGGGGGTCGAGCAGTCTTC

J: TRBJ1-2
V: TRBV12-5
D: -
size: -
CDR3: CASGFSGENYGYTF
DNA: TGTGCTAGTGGTTTCTCGGGGGAGAACTATGGCTACACCTTC

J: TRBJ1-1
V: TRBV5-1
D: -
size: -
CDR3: CASRAWELGRTEAFF
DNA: TGCGCCAGCAGAGCCTGGGAGTTGGGTAGGACTGAAGCTTTCTTT

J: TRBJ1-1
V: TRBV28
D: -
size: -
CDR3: CASSLYGGNTEAFF
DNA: TGTGCCAGCAGTTTATATGGGGGGAACACTGAAGCTTTCTTT

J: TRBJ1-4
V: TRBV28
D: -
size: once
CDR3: CASKGHSALHSEKLFF
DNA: TGTGCCAGCAAAGGACACTCAGCGCTTCATAGTGAAAAACTGTTTTTT